The sequence of this TCR beta chain was determined in a study of cytomegalovirus exposure and HLA in healthy donors. Findings and limits, study-wide: A later examination showed that TCR association rates differed by HLA locus, with DRB1 most and HLA-C fewest.

The germline V and J ends were trimmed by 2 bases and 5 bases, with 10 bases remaining between them. Germline CDR1 SGHDT, CDR2 YYEEEE. This CDR3 contains 13 residues. Of note for this clone: Its target is not known.

As for the donors, each was a healthy bone marrow donor. PCR primers comprised 60 Vbeta and 13 Jbeta primers. Produced via immunoSEQ multiplex PCR; TCRdb's table is partial and in-frame only. Of roughly 290,000 clones listed, around 90% are singletons. Sequencing was performed on PBMCs. The receptor's source is a woman between 18 and 29 years old in good health and CMV-seronegative. The rearrangement joins TRBV5-6 to TRBJ1-1; D is unresolved. This CDR3 is CASSFVGVTEAFF. As DNA, the CDR3 is TGTGCCAGCAGCTTTGTGGGAGTAACTGAAGCTTTCTTT.